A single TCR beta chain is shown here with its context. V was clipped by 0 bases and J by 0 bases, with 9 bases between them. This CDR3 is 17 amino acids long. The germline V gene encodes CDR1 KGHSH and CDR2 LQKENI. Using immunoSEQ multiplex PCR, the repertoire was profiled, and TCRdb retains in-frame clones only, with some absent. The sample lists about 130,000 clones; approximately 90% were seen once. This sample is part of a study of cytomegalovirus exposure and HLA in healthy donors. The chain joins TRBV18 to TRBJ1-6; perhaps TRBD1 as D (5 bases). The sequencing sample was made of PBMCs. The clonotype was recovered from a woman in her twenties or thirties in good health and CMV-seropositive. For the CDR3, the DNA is TGTGCCAGCTCACCACCGGGGCGGATCTCCTATAATTCACCCCTCCACTTT. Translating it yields CASSPPGRISYNSPLHF.